Below are 21 T cell receptor beta chains sequenced from a single sample in a study of T cell responses to AZD1222 COVID-19 vaccine. Produced via immunoSEQ multiplex PCR; TCRdb's table is partial and in-frame only. The profile covers 80,000 to 130,000 clones, with roughly 89% appearing a single time and roughly 3% taken by the ten largest. Sequencing was performed on peripheral blood, taken on day 0 of AZD1222 vaccination. These receptors were obtained from an adult in good health.

The gene calls are TRBV4-1 and TRBJ2-1; TRBD2 matches at 7 bases. V was clipped by 0 bases and J by 9 bases; unmatched bases: 17. Germline-derived CDR1 and CDR2 are MGHRA and YSYEKL. CDR3 length: 18 amino acids. The CDR3 region has the DNA TGCGCCAGCAGCCAAGATACCTCGCGGGGGTTCCACCGGACTGAGCAGTTCTTC. This translates into CASSQDTSRGFHRTEQFF.

This clone was detected once. This chain joins TRBV7-2 and TRBJ2-7; 7 nucleotides agree with TRBD1. The CDR3 length is 15 residues. Per the germline V gene, CDR1 is SGHTA and CDR2 is FQGNSA. With 4 bases clipped from V and 2 bases from J, the junction kept 8 bases outside the gene matches. CDR3 residues: CASSSDRARTYEQYF. CDR3 nucleotide sequence: TGTGCCAGCAGCTCAGACAGGGCCAGAACCTACGAGCAGTACTTC.

CDR3 bases: TGCAGCGCCGCAGGGGGGGACTATGGCTACACCTTC. Encoded protein: CSAAGGDYGYTF. The J gene is TRBJ1-2, the V gene TRBV29-1; TRBD1 matches at 7 bases. This CDR3 has 12 residues. After removal of 7 bases from V and 3 bases from J, the junction contained 5 bases not matched to a gene. Germline CDR1 is SQVTM and CDR2 is ANQGSEA.

This sequence joins TRBV7-9 and TRBJ2-7; D is undetermined. This CDR3 comprises 15 residues. Germline-derived CDR1 and CDR2 are SEHNR and FQNEAQ (reference sequence). The V gene lost 5 bases and the J gene lost 6 bases, with 20 bases spanning the gap. The CDR3 region has the DNA TGTGCCAGCAGCCCTGGACGCATTGTGATGGGCGAGCAGTACTTC. Its translation: CASSPGRIVMGEQYF.

The chain's CDR3 is CASRNGGQGSYGYTF. DNA of the CDR3: TGCGCCAGCAGGAACGGAGGACAGGGGAGCTATGGCTACACCTTC. The V call is TRBV10-1, the J call TRBJ1-2; 9 nucleotides line up with TRBD1. After removal of 6 bases from V and 4 bases from J, the junction contained 9 bases not matched to a gene. Germline lookup yields CDR1 WNHNN and CDR2 SYGVQD (reference sequence). The length of the CDR3 is 15 residues.

The genes are TRBV7-2 and TRBJ1-3, with D possibly TRBD1 on 6 matching bases. V lost 5 bases and J lost 1, with 9 bases in between. This CDR3 has 14 residues. The germline CDR1 and CDR2 sequences are SGHTA and FQGNSA. CDR3 residues: CASSIQGSGNTIYF. The CDR3 nucleotides are TGTGCCAGCAGCATTCAGGGGTCTGGAAACACCATATATTTT.

The chain uses TRBV7-2 and TRBJ2-2, with a possible D match to TRBD2 (7 bases). V lost 8 bases and J lost 3, with 13 bases in between. This CDR3 comprises 14 residues. Germline values: CDR1 SGHTA, CDR2 FQGNSA. The CDR3 nucleotides read TGTGCCAGCCGTGGAGGGGGGGACACCGGGGAGCTGTTTTTT. Translated, it gives CASRGGGDTGELFF. Based on the CDR3 plus reference TRBV7-2 and TRBJ2-2, the full variable domain is GAGVSQSPSNKVTEKGKDVELRCDPISGHTALYWYRQSLGQGLEFLIYFQGNSAPDKSGLPSDRFSAERTGGSVSTLTIQRTQQEDSAVYLCASRGGGDTGELFFGEGSRLTVL.

The chain employs TRBV15 and TRBJ1-6; D gene uncertain. The V end lost 6 bases, the J end lost 10 bases, and 13 bases lay between the germline ends. This CDR3 contains 13 residues. Per germline, CDR1 LNHNV and CDR2 YYDKDF (reference sequence). This chain's CDR3 is CATSHGVRSPLHF. Here the CDR3 DNA reads TGTGCCACCAGTCACGGGGTACGGTCACCCCTCCACTTT.

This clone was recorded only once. The J gene is TRBJ2-1, the V gene TRBV23-1; D gene unclear. TRBV23-1 is identified as an open reading frame with a role that is uncertain. The CDR3 totals 16 residues. V lost 0 bases and J 9 bases, leaving 18 bases between the germline ends. The CDR3 region has the DNA TGCGCCAGCAGTCAATCTCCCCACTCGGCGGCTAGTGAGCAGTTCTTC. Translated, it gives CASSQSPHSAASEQFF.

This chain uses TRBV10-3 with TRBJ1-3; 7 nucleotides agree with TRBD1. CDR3 length: 16 amino acids. Per the germline V gene, CDR1 is ENHRY and CDR2 is SYGVKD. With 2 bases clipped from V and 3 bases from J, the junction kept 7 bases outside the gene matches. The CDR3 here is CAISERQGRVGNTIYF. In DNA, the CDR3 is TGTGCCATCAGTGAGCGACAGGGACGGGTTGGAAACACCATATATTTT.

In nucleotides, the CDR3 is TGTGCCAGCAGTTTGGCCGCGGGGGACAGGGCTAATGAGCAGTTCTTC. Amino acids: CASSLAAGDRANEQFF. The rearrangement links TRBV28 to TRBJ2-1, with 9 positions matching TRBD1. Germline CDR1 reads MDHEN; CDR2 reads SYDVKM. Trimming removed 3 bases from V and 7 bases from J; junction bases left unmatched: 10. The CDR3 consists of 16 residues.

The V and J genes are TRBV6-1 and TRBJ1-1, with a weak D call TRBD1 (5 bases). This CDR3 has 13 amino acids. Germline V gives CDR1 MNHNS, CDR2 SASEGT. The V gene lost 2 bases and the J gene lost 4 bases, with 8 bases spanning the gap. CDR3 in amino acids: CASSEQRGTEAFF. DNA of the CDR3: TGTGCCAGCAGTGAACAAAGGGGCACTGAAGCTTTCTTT.

V gene TRBV28 combines with J gene TRBJ1-2; TRBD1 might be the D (6 bases). The CDR3 extends over 17 amino acids. Trimming removed 5 bases from V and 0 bases from J, with 19 bases in between. Germline V gene sequence: CDR1 MDHEN, CDR2 SYDVKM. The chain's CDR3 is CASSPPSRDKPNYGYTF. As DNA, the CDR3 is TGTGCCAGCAGTCCCCCCTCCCGGGACAAACCTAACTATGGCTACACCTTC.

J is TRBJ1-1 and V is TRBV5-1; D call uncertain. Germline V CDR1 and CDR2: SGHRS, YFSETQ. The V end lost 1 base, the J end lost 1 base, and 11 bases lay between the germline ends. The CDR3 totals 15 residues. CDR3 DNA: TGCGCCAGCAGCTTGTCGGGCACCGCGAACACTGAAGCTTTCTTT. As protein: CASSLSGTANTEAFF.

The genes are TRBV5-1 and TRBJ1-4; D is ambiguous. The CDR3 totals 14 residues. Between the trimmed V and J ends, which lost 5 bases and 5 bases, there was a span of 13 bases. The germline V gene has CDR1 SGHRS and CDR2 YFSETQ. CDR3 nucleotides: TGCGCCAGCAGACGAGACAATGAGAATGAAAAACTGTTTTTT. This encodes CASRRDNENEKLFF.

In its sample, this clone was seen once. The chain uses TRBV21-1 and TRBJ1-5; the table calls TRBD1, which could not be checked here. TRBV21-1 is a listed pseudogene. The CDR3 has 16 amino acids. CDR3 amino acids: CASSKLRTGVDQPQHF. CDR3 sequence (DNA): TGTGCCAGCAGCAAATTGCGGACAGGGGTTGATCAGCCCCAGCATTTT.

The chain carries TRBV7-2 and TRBJ1-2; 8 bases fit TRBD1. After removal of 5 bases from V and 4 bases from J, the junction contained 3 bases not matched to a gene. Germline V gives CDR1 SGHTA, CDR2 FQGNSA. The CDR3 runs to 13 residues. For the CDR3, the DNA is TGTGCCAGCAGCCTCGGACAGGGCTATGGCTACACCTTC. Translation: CASSLGQGYGYTF.

The chain employs TRBV6-1 and TRBJ2-7; TRBD2 aligns across 9 bases. V gave up 4 bases and J gave up 4 bases; unmatched junction bases: 17. The CDR3 extends over 18 amino acids. Germline values: CDR1 MNHNS, CDR2 SASEGT. The CDR3 loop is CASSVFSGGPAGGYEQYF. The DNA of the CDR3 is TGTGCCAGCAGTGTGTTTAGCGGGGGCCCCGCCGGGGGATACGAGCAGTACTTC.

This rearrangement joins TRBV18 to TRBJ1-5; 7 nucleotides line up with TRBD1. The CDR3 is 16 amino acids. J was trimmed by 1 base and V by 3 bases; bases with no gene match: 6. CDR1 is KGHSH and CDR2 is LQKENI in the germline V gene. CDR3 region: CASSPGTQGSNQPQHF. The CDR3 DNA is TGTGCCAGCTCACCGGGAACACAGGGGAGCAATCAGCCCCAGCATTTT.

The genes are TRBV15 and TRBJ1-4; 10 positions agree with TRBD1. The V and J ends lost 2 bases and 0 bases, in that order; junction bases with no gene match: 15. The germline V gene has CDR1 LNHNV and CDR2 YYDKDF (reference sequence). CDR3 size: 21 residues. The CDR3 reads CATSRHNAPGQGRATNEKLFF. CDR3 DNA: TGTGCCACCAGCAGACACAACGCACCGGGACAGGGGAGGGCAACTAATGAAAAACTGTTTTTT.

The chain employs TRBV19 and TRBJ1-4; 7 nucleotides agree with TRBD1. CDR1 and CDR2 from the germline V gene are LNHDA and SQIVND (reference sequence). This CDR3 comprises 16 residues. The trim removed 5 bases at V and 8 bases at J, leaving 14 bases unmatched. This CDR3 reads CASSFDGGTVSEKLFF. The CDR3 DNA sequence: TGTGCCAGTAGTTTCGACGGTGGGACAGTTAGCGAAAAACTGTTTTTT.